These 3 T cell receptor beta chains were sequenced from one sample in a study of identical twins. One entry per CDR3 protein results from TCRdb running MiXCR on the 5' RACE reads. Among approximately 890,000 distinct CDR3 sequences listed, 12% were seen once. The same specimen was also included in a second study, on yellow fever vaccine responses in identical twins.

Sequencing was done on a sample of PBMCs. These receptors were obtained from a woman between 18 and 30 years old in good health.

This clonotype was picked up a small number of times. V usage is TRBV25-1 and J usage is TRBJ2-2; 10 bases match TRBD1. CDR1 and CDR2 from the germline V gene are MGHDK and SYGVNS. V lost 4 bases and J lost 6; bases outside the gene matches: 14. This CDR3 is built from 18 residues. CDR3: CASSGHPGTGVLAGELFF. CDR3 coding DNA: TGTGCCAGCAGTGGACATCCCGGGACAGGGGTTTTAGCCGGGGAGCTGTTTTTT.

The CDR3 sequence is CATLDGTSGSYNEQFF. For the CDR3, the DNA is TGTGCCACCCTAGACGGGACTAGCGGCTCCTACAATGAGCAGTTCTTC. The chain has TRBV7-9 and TRBJ2-1; 11 positions match TRBD2. V lost 10 bases to trimming and J lost 0 bases; unmatched junction nucleotides: 8. Germline CDR1 reads SEHNR; CDR2 reads FQNEAQ (reference sequence). This CDR3 region has 16 residues.

V usage is TRBV6-1 and J usage is TRBJ2-4; 7 nucleotides match TRBD1. CDR3 length: 17 amino acids. Germline V gives CDR1 MNHNS, CDR2 SASEGT. The V segment lost 3 bases and the J segment 7 bases; nucleotides outside the gene matches: 15. The CDR3: CASSEGPTLTGWNIQYF. CDR3 DNA: TGTGCCAGCAGTGAGGGACCCACGTTGACAGGGTGGAACATTCAGTACTTC.